The rows below give T cell receptor beta chains drawn from one sample of a study of blood T cell repertoires in COVID-19. TCRdb's table, derived via immunoSEQ multiplex PCR, lists solely in-frame clones and lacks some. Found here are roughly 230,000 clones, roughly 81% of them singletons; the top ten hold 0.98%. The source material was peripheral blood. The receptors derive from a man in his forties or fifties with acute or convalescent COVID-19. Both conserved end residues are trimmed from each CDR3.

TRBV6-5 | ASSRTVNTEAF
TRBV3-1/TRBV3-2 | ASSQGTAYQPQH
TRBV12-3/TRBV12-4 | ASTTSGGEKLF
TRBV5-6 | ASSLYGTGSLFTQY
TRBV5-4 | ASRLSGAPYEQY
TRBV6-4 | ASTKGAGENTIY
TRBV19 | ASSISPGTGNNQPQH
TRBV5-4 | ASWGGVANTEAF
TRBV6-5 | ASSRQGVHEQY
TRBV30 | AVGAGLEQY
TRBV20-1 | SARKSYEQY
TRBV5-1 | ASSLTPSGSSYEQY
TRBV18 | ASSPGTGHTIY
TRBV3-1/TRBV3-2 | ASSRSDEQY
TRBV28 | ASKGYTEAF
TRBV7-2 | ASSLYYRGSDSPLH
TRBV12-3/TRBV12-4 | ASTERTYNEQF
TRBV9 | ASSLQGTYGYT
TRBV24-1 | ATSDSIGGTDTQY
TRBV6-6 | ASSWDRGPQH
TRBV7-2 | ASSLGRGLGPSGNTIY
TRBV30 | AWSVITSRTGELF
TRBV7-6 | ASSTTSGKRTGELF
TRBV5-1 | ASSSGAGSTEAF
TRBV19 | ASSAGLMNTEAF
TRBV24-1 | ATSDGRTGTSGYNEQF
TRBV7-2 | ASSLVSNEQF
TRBV29-1 | SVRQGRGTEAF
TRBV5-4 | ASSSRRGDSHEQY
TRBV7-8 | ASSLNPTYTEAF